The clone carrying this TCR beta chain was observed a handful of times. The record originates from a study of blood T cell repertoires in COVID-19. The CDR3 extends over 13 amino acids. The V gene lost 5 bases and the J gene lost 2 bases, with 10 bases spanning the gap. Looked up from germline, CDR1 is SGHNT and CDR2 is YYREEE (reference sequence). Original handling: Amplification with reference gene primers provided the estimates of nucleated cell counts. Repertoires were generated with immunoSEQ multiplex PCR, while TCRdb's copy carries only in-frame clones and drops some. V and J calls and clone size are as listed in that table; D and trimming were resolved from the DNA. The repertoire holds over 90,000 clones, with around 88% as singletons.

Sample: peripheral blood. V and J are TRBV5-4 and TRBJ1-1, with D possibly matching TRBD1 (6 bases). This receptor was identified in a man older than 75 with acute or convalescent COVID-19. Here the CDR3 reads CASRRGANTEAFF. The CDR3 DNA follows: TGTGCCAGCAGACGGGGGGCTAACACTGAAGCTTTCTTT.